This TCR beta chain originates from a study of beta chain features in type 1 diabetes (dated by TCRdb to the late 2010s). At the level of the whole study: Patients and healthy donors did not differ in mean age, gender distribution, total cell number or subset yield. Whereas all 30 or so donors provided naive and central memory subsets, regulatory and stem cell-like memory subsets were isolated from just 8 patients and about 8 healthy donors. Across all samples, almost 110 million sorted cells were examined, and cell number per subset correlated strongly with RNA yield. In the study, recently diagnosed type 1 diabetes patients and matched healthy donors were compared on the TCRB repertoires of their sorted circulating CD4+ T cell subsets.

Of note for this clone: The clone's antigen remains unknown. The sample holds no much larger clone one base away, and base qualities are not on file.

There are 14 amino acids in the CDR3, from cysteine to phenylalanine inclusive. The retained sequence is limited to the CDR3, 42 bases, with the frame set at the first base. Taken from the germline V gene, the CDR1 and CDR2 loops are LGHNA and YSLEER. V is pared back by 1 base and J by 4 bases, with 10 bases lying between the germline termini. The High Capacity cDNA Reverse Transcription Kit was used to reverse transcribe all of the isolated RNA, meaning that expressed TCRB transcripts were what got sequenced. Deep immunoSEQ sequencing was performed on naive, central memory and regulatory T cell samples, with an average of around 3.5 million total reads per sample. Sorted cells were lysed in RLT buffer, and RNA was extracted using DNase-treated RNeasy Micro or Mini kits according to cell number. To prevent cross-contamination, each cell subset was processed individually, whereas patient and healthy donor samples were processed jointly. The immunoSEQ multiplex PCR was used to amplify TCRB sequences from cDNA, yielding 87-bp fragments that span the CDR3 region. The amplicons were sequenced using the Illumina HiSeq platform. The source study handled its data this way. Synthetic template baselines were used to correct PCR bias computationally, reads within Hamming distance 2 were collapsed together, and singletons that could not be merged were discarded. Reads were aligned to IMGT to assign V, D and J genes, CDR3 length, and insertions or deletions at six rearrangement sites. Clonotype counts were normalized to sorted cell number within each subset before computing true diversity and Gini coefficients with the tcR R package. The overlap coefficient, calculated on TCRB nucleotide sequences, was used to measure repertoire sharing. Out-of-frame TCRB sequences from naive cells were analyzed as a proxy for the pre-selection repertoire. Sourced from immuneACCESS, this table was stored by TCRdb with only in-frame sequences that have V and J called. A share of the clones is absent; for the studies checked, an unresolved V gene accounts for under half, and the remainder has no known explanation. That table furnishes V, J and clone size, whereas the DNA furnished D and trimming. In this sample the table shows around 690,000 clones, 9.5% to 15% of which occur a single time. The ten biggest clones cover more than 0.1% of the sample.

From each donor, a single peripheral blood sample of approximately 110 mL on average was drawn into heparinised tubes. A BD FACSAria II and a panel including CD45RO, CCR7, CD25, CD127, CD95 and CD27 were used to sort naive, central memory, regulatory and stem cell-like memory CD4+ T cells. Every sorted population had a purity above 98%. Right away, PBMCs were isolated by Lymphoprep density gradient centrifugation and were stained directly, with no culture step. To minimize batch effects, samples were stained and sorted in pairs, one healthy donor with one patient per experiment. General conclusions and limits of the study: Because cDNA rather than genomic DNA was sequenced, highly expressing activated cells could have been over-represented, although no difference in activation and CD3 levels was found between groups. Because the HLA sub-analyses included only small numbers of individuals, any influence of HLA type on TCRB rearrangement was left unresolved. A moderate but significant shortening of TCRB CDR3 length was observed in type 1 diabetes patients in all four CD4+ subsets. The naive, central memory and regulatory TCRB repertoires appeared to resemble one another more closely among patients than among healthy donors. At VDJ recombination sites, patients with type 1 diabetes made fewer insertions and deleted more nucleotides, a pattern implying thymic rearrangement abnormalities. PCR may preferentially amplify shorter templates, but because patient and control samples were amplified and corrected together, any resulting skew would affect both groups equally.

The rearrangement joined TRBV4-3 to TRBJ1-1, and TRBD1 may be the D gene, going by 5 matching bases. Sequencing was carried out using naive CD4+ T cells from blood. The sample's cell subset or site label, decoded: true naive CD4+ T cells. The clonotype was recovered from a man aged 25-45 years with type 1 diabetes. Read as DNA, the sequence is TGCGCCAGCAGCCAAGTGTCGGGGGGCACTGAAGCTTTCTTT. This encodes CASSQVSGGTEAFF.